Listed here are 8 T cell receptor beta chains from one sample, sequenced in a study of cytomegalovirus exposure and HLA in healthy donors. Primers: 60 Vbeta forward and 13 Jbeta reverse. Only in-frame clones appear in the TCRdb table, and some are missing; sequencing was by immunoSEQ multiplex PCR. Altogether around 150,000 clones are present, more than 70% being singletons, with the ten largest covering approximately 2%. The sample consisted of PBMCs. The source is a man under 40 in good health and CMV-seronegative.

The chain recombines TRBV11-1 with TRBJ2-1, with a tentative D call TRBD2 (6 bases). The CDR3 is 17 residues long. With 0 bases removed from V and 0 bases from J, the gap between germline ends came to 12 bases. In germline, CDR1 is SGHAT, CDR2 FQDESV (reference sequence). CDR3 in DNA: TGTGCCAGCAGCTTAGCGTGGGTAGCGGTCTCCTACAATGAGCAGTTCTTC. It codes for CASSLAWVAVSYNEQFF.

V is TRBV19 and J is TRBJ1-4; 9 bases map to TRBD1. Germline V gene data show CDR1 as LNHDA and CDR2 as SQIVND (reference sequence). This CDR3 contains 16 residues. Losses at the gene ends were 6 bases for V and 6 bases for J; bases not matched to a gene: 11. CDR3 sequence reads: CASRDDHRGPDEKLFF. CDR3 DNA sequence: TGTGCCAGTAGGGACGATCACAGGGGGCCGGATGAAAAACTGTTTTTT.

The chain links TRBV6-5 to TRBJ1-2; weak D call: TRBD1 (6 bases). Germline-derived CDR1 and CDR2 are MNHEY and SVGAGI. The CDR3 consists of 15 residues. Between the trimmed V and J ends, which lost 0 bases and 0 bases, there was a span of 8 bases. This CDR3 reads CASSYSGTPNYGYTF. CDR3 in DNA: TGTGCCAGCAGTTACTCGGGGACACCTAACTATGGCTACACCTTC.

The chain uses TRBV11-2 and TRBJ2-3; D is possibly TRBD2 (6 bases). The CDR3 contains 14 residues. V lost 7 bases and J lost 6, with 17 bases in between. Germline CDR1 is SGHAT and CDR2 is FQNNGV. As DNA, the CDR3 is TGTGCCAGCAACTCGCGGGGTCTCGTGGATACGCAGTATTTT. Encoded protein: CASNSRGLVDTQYF.

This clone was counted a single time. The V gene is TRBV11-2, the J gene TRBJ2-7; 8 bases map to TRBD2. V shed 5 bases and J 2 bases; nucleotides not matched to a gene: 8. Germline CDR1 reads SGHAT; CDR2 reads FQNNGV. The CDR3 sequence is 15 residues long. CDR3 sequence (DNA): TGTGCCAGCAGCCGGGAGGGGACACGGACCTACGAGCAGTACTTC. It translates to CASSREGTRTYEQYF.

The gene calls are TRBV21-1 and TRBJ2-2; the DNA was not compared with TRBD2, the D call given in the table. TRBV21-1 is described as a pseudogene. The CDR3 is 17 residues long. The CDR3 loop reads CASSRGTSGKSTAELFF. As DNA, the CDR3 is TGTGCCAGCAGCAGAGGGACTAGCGGGAAATCGACCGCGGAGCTGTTTTTT.

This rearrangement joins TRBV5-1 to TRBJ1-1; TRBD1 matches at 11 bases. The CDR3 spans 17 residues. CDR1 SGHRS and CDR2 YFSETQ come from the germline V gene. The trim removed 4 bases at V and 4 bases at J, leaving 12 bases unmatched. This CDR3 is CASSPQVPGTGGTEAFF. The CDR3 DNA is TGCGCCAGCAGCCCACAAGTTCCCGGGACAGGGGGCACTGAAGCTTTCTTT. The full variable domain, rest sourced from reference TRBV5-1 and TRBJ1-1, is KAGVTQTPRYLIKTRGQQVTLSCSPISGHRSVSWYQQTPGQGLQFLFEYFSETQRNKGNFPGRFSGRQFSNSRSEMNVSTLELGDSALYLCASSPQVPGTGGTEAFFGQGTRLTVV.

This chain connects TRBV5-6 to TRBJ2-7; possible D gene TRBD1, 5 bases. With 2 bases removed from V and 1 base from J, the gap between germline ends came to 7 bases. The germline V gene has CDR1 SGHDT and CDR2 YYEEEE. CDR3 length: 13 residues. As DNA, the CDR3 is TGTGCCAGCAGCTTACAGGAGTCCTACGAGCAGTACTTC. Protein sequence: CASSLQESYEQYF.